This entry is about one TCR beta chain. The CDR3 runs 17 residues. Trimming took off 0 bases at V and 8 bases at J, with 20 bases between the two ends. CDR1 is DFQATT, CDR2 SNEGSKA, per germline (reference sequence). The entry originates in a study of molecular identifiers for immune sequencing clone quantification. TCRdb fed the PCR reads into MiXCR, producing one record per CDR3 protein. The sample lists more than 450,000 distinct CDR3 sequences, about a fifth seen once, with 0.7% to 0.95% in the top ten. This chain joins TRBV20-1 and TRBJ1-6, with D possibly matching TRBD1 (5 bases). Sequencing used naive CD8+ T cells from blood, with Jurkat cell RNA spiked in. Subset reported: FACS-sorted CD8+CD4-CCR7+CD45RA+ naive T cells. The sequence derives from a human donor in good health. Some libraries in this study had Jurkat cell RNA spiked in. For the CDR3, the DNA is TGCAGTGCTAGAGATAGGGACGGCGTATGGGCGGATTCACCCCTCCACTTT. It is translated as CSARDRDGVWADSPLHF.